The 3 T cell receptor beta chains below were found in one sample sequenced in a study of blood T cell repertoires in COVID-19 (dated by TCRdb to about 2020). The library was generated by the immunoSEQ multiplex PCR assay. Entries here come from immuneACCESS through TCRdb and include only in-frame sequences with V and J called. Some clones fail to appear in such tables; in the studies checked, an unresolved V gene covers under half of the shortfall, and the cause of the remainder is unknown. This sample lists 200,000 to 300,000 clones; 70% to 90% were detected once. Around 5% of the sample is in the top ten clones. Sequencing was done on a sample of peripheral blood. These receptors all come from a woman aged 55 to 70 with COVID-19, enrolled during active disease.

The V gene is TRBV7-2, the J gene TRBJ2-5, with a tentative D call TRBD2 (5 bases). CDR3 size: 15 residues. V dropped 0 bases and J dropped 2 bases, with 10 bases sitting between them. Germline CDR1 reads SGHTA; CDR2 reads FQGNSA. CDR3 amino acids: CASSLAGVKQETQYF. The CDR3 coding sequence is TGTGCCAGCAGCTTAGCCGGGGTAAAGCAAGAGACCCAGTACTTC.

This sequence joins TRBV2 and TRBJ2-3; TRBD1 matches 9 bases. Per germline, CDR1 SNHLY and CDR2 FYNNEI. The CDR3 has 15 amino acids. V trimming: 5 bases; J trimming: 2 bases; junction bases outside the gene matches: 5. The CDR3 loop is CASSTDRGVTDTQYF. Here the CDR3 DNA reads TGTGCCAGCAGTACCGACAGGGGGGTCACAGATACGCAGTATTTT.

The rearrangement uses TRBV28 and TRBJ2-7, with D tentatively TRBD1 (5 bases). The CDR3 covers 14 residues. V lost 4 bases and J lost 0, with 10 bases in between. The germline CDR1 and CDR2 sequences are MDHEN and SYDVKM. Here the CDR3 DNA reads TGTGCCAGCAGTTACCAGGGTAGCTCCTACGAGCAGTACTTC. This sequence encodes CASSYQGSSYEQYF. The complete variable domain, with remaining parts taken from reference TRBV28 and TRBJ2-7, reads DVKVTQSSRYLVKRTGEKVFLECVQDMDHENMFWYRQDPGLGLRLIYFSYDVKMKEKGDIPEGYSVSREKKERFSLILESASTNQTSMYLCASSYQGSSYEQYFGPGTRLTVT.